These 19 T cell receptor beta chains originate from one sample sequenced in a study of neurological immune-mediated disorders. TCRdb re-called the 5' RACE reads with MiXCR, one entry per CDR3 protein. The sample yields more than 70,000 distinct CDR3 sequences, about a tenth seen once. Sequencing was carried out using PBMCs. These receptors were collected from a man aged 40-55 years in good health.

This clonotype was detected many times. The chain recombines TRBV4-2 with TRBJ2-7, with D maybe TRBD2 (5 bases). V was clipped by 2 bases and J by 4 bases, with 18 bases between them. Germline V CDR1 and CDR2: LGHNA, YNFKEQ. This CDR3 is built from 16 residues. For the CDR3, the DNA is TGTGCCAGCAGCCAATCTGGACTGTATTCCTCTTACGAGCAGTACTTC. Translated, it gives CASSQSGLYSSYEQYF.

This clonotype was counted at least ten times. The chain uses TRBV29-1 and TRBJ2-2; D not resolved. Looked up from germline, CDR1 is SQVTM and CDR2 is ANQGSEA. V was clipped by 5 bases and J by 5 bases, with 9 bases between them. There are 12 residues in the CDR3. The DNA for the CDR3 is TGCAGCGTTCTCTCTTGGACCGGGGAGCTGTTTTTT. Translated, it gives CSVLSWTGELFF.

This clonotype was seen at least ten times. This chain uses TRBV5-1 with TRBJ1-1, with TRBD1 as a possible D gene (6 bases). Germline V gives CDR1 SGHRS, CDR2 YFSETQ. The CDR3 is made up of 12 amino acids. Trimming removed 5 bases from V and 5 bases from J, with 10 bases in between. The CDR3 region has the DNA TGCGCCAGCAGAGAGGGGGATACTGAAGCTTTCTTT. Translation: CASREGDTEAFF.

This clonotype appeared many times. V usage is TRBV7-2 and J usage is TRBJ2-4, with unresolved D. Germline V lookup: CDR1 SGHTA, CDR2 FQGNSA. Trimming stripped 5 bases from V and 2 bases from J, with 16 bases between. The CDR3 has 16 amino acids. The CDR3 loop reads CASSARAGIPKNIQYF. The DNA for the CDR3 is TGTGCCAGCAGCGCTAGGGCAGGAATTCCCAAAAACATTCAGTACTTC.

This clonotype was counted ten times or more. This rearrangement joins TRBV13 to TRBJ2-3; D assignment may be TRBD1 or TRBD2 (5 bases each). V was pared by 5 bases and J by 3 bases, with 15 bases between. The CDR3 spans 15 residues. Germline assignment: CDR1 PRHDT and CDR2 FYEKMQ (reference sequence). The CDR3 loop reads CASSLGGLRTDTQYF. The CDR3 coding sequence is TGTGCCAGCAGCCTTGGGGGTTTGAGGACAGATACGCAGTATTTT.

J is TRBJ2-6 and V is TRBV10-3; TRBD1 is a possible D gene (6 bases). The CDR3 sequence is 19 residues long. CDR1 ENHRY and CDR2 SYGVKD come from the germline V gene. The V and J ends lost 3 bases and 0 bases respectively, with 18 bases between them. The CDR3 reads CAISDQTRDTNSGANVLTF. CDR3 in DNA: TGTGCCATCAGTGACCAAACCCGGGACACGAACTCTGGGGCCAACGTCCTGACTTTC.

In this sample, this clonotype turned up many times. This rearrangement joins TRBV5-1 to TRBJ2-6, with 9 bases fitting TRBD1. The CDR3 has 19 residues. Germline lookup yields CDR1 SGHRS and CDR2 YFSETQ. The junction had 11 bases not matched to a gene; V was cut back by 4 bases and J by 0 bases. Here the CDR3 DNA reads TGCGCCAGCAGCCTGATCCGGGACAGGGCCTACTCTGGGGCCAACGTCCTGACTTTC. The encoded protein is CASSLIRDRAYSGANVLTF.

This clonotype appeared many times. The CDR3 reads CASSYSTLGTSVNTEAFF. CDR3 sequence (DNA): TGTGCCAGCAGTTACTCGACTTTGGGGACATCCGTGAACACTGAAGCTTTCTTT. The chain has TRBV6-2 or TRBV6-3 and TRBJ1-1; TRBD1 is a possible D gene (6 bases). The CDR3 is 18 amino acids. The germline gives CDR1 MNHEY, CDR2 SVGEGT. V lost 0 bases, J lost 0 bases, and 17 bases lay in between.

DNA for the CDR3: TGTGCCAGCAGCTCTCCCGAGTACAATGAGCAGTTCTTC. Encoded protein: CASSSPEYNEQFF. The chain has TRBV7-6 and TRBJ2-1, with D uncertain. V was clipped by 4 bases and J by 4 bases, with 8 bases between them. The CDR3 totals 13 residues. CDR1 and CDR2 from the germline V gene are SGHVS and FNYEAQ.

This clonotype occurred many times. The V gene is TRBV5-1, the J gene TRBJ1-2; TRBD1 matches at 8 bases. Germline V gives CDR1 SGHRS, CDR2 YFSETQ. The CDR3 contains 12 residues. The V and J ends lost 3 bases and 7 bases, in that order; junction bases with no gene match: 2. The CDR3 loop is CASSSTGVGYTF. The CDR3 nucleotides read TGCGCCAGCAGCTCGACAGGGGTTGGCTACACCTTC.

This clonotype was seen ten or more times. V and J are TRBV12-3 or TRBV12-4 and TRBJ1-1, with 9 bases matching TRBD1. The V segment lost 5 bases and the J segment 0 bases; nucleotides outside the gene matches: 4. The CDR3 loop spans 15 amino acids. This CDR3 is CASSGTGSVNTEAFF. CDR3 sequence (DNA): TGTGCCAGCAGTGGGACAGGGTCCGTGAACACTGAAGCTTTCTTT.

As concerns this clonotype: This may arise from a read error, as a much more abundant clone is one base away. This chain joins TRBV12-3 or TRBV12-4 and TRBJ1-1; D unclear. The CDR3 is made up of 15 amino acids. V lost 6 bases and J lost 1, with 15 bases in between. This chain's CDR3 is CASSPMPGRNTEAFF. CDR3 DNA sequence: TGTGCCAGCAGCCCAATGCCCGGTCGGAACACTGAAGCTTTCTTT.

The sample holds many counts of this clonotype. V is TRBV20-1 and J is TRBJ2-1; the D gene is possibly TRBD2 (6 bases). Germline V gene sequence: CDR1 DFQATT, CDR2 SNEGSKA (reference sequence). This CDR3 has 13 residues. V was shortened by 7 bases and J by 0 bases, with 10 bases between the two germline ends. CDR3 sequence reads: CSVGGSSYNEQFF. As DNA, the CDR3 is TGCAGTGTTGGGGGGTCCTCCTACAATGAGCAGTTCTTC.

On this clonotype: A much larger clone differs by one base, so this may be a read error. The gene calls are TRBV19 and TRBJ1-2, with no clear D. This CDR3 is built from 12 residues. Germline-derived CDR1 and CDR2 are LNHDA and SQIVND (reference sequence). CDR3 amino acids: CVSTDHTDGYTF. CDR3 coding DNA: TGTGTCAGTACCGATCATACGGATGGCTACACCTTC.

This clonotype occurred many times. The rearrangement links TRBV12-3 or TRBV12-4 to TRBJ2-1, with 10 bases aligning to TRBD2. Trimming at V came to 3 bases and at J to 5 bases, leaving 4 bases not matched to a gene. The CDR3 totals 15 residues. Here the CDR3 DNA reads TGTGCCAGCAGTTTCAGACTAGCGGGCGACAATGAGCAGTTCTTC. It is translated as CASSFRLAGDNEQFF.

The DNA for the CDR3 is TGTGCCTGGAGTGTAAATTGGGGGAATGAGCAGTTCTTC. Translating it yields CAWSVNWGNEQFF. V gene TRBV30 combines with J gene TRBJ2-1; D assignment may be TRBD1 or TRBD2 (5 bases each). The CDR3 totals 13 residues. V lost 0 bases and J lost 7, with 10 bases in between. The germline V gene has CDR1 GTSNPN and CDR2 SVGIG (reference sequence).

This clonotype was seen repeatedly, ten times or more. The chain has TRBV12-3 or TRBV12-4 and TRBJ1-2; no clear D. The CDR3 is made up of 12 amino acids. V lost 2 bases and J lost 0, with 1 base in between. The CDR3 sequence: CASSLSNYGYTF. CDR3 bases: TGTGCCAGCAGTTTATCTAACTATGGCTACACCTTC.

The rearrangement joins TRBV20-1 to TRBJ2-7, with 12 bases fitting TRBD2. CDR1 and CDR2 (germline): DFQATT, SNEGSKA (reference sequence). J gave up 6 bases and V 0 bases, and 3 bases lay outside the gene matches. The CDR3 extends over 14 amino acids. CDR3 DNA: TGCAGTGCTAGAGATGCACTAGCGGGAGGCGAGCAGTACTTC. Translating gives CSARDALAGGEQYF.

Ten or more counts support this clonotype. This CDR3 fails to terminate in the conserved phenylalanine or tryptophan, so it likely reflects a read error. The DNA is omitted, as the CDR3 cannot be located on it reliably, and the CDR3 follows TCRdb's listing. The rearrangement links TRBV10-3 to TRBJ1-4. From its first to its last residue, the CDR3 has 9 amino acids. Germline V CDR1 and CDR2: ENHRY, SYGVKD. CDR3 sequence reads: CAISLNATG.